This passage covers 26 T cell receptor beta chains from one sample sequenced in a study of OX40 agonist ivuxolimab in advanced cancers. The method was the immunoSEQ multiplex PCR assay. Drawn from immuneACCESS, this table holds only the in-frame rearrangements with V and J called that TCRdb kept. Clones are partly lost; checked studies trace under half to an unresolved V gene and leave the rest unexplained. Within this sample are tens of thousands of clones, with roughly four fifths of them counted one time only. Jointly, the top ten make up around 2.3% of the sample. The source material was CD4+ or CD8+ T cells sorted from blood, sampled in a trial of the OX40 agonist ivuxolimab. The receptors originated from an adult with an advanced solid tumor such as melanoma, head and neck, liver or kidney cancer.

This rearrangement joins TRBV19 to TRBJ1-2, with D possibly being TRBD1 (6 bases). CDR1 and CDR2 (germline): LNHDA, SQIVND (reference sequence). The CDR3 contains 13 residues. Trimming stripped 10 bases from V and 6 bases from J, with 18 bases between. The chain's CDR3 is CATLGQPLDGYTF. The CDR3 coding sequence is TGTGCCACCCTCGGACAGCCCCTAGATGGCTACACCTTC.

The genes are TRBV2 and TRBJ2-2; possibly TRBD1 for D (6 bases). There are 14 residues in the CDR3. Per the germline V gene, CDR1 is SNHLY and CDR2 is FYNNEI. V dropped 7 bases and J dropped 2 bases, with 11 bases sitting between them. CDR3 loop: CASNRDTNTGELFF. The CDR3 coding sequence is TGTGCCAGCAACCGGGACACAAACACCGGGGAGCTGTTTTTT. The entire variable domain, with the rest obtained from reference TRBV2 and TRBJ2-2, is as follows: EPEVTQTPSHQVTQMGQEVILRCVPISNHLYFYWYRQILGQKVEFLVSFYNNEISEKSEIFDDQFSVERPDGSNFTLKIRSTKLEDSAMYFCASNRDTNTGELFFGEGSRLTVL.

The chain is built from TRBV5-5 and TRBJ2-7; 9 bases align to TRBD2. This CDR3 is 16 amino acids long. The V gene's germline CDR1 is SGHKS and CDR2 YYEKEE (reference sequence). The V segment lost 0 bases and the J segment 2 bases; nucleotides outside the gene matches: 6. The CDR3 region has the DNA TGTGCCAGCAGCTTGGAGGGCGGGAGGGCCGCCTACGAGCAGTACTTC. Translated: CASSLEGGRAAYEQYF.

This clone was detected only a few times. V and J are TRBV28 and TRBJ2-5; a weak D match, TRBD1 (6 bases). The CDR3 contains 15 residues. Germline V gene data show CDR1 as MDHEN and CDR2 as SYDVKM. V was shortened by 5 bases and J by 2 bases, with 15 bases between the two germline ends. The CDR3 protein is CASSPRGHLQETQYF. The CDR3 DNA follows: TGTGCCAGCAGTCCACGGGGACACCTACAAGAGACCCAGTACTTC.

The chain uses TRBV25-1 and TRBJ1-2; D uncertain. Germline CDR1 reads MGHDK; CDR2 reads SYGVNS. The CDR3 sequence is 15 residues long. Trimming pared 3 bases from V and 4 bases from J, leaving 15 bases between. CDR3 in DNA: TGTGCCAGCAGTGATCGGCTCCTAACCTCCTATGGCTACACCTTC. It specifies CASSDRLLTSYGYTF.

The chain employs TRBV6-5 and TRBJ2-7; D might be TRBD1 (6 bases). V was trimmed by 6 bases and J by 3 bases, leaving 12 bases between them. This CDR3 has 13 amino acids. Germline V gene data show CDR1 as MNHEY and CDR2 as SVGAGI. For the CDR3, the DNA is TGTGCCAGCAGACAGGGATCTCGCTACGAGCAGTACTTC. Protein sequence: CASRQGSRYEQYF.

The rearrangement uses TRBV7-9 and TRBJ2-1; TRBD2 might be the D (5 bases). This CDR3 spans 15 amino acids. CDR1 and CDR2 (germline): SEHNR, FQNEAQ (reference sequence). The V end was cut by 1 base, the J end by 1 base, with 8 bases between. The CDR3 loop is CASSLGRASYNEQFF. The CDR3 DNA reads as TGTGCCAGCAGCTTAGGGCGGGCGTCCTACAATGAGCAGTTCTTC. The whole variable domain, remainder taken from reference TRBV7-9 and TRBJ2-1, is DTGVSQNPRHKITKRGQNVTFRCDPISEHNRLYWYRQTLGQGPEFLTYFQNEAQLEKSRLLSDRFSAERPKGSFSTLEIQRTEQGDSAMYLCASSLGRASYNEQFFGPGTRLTVL.

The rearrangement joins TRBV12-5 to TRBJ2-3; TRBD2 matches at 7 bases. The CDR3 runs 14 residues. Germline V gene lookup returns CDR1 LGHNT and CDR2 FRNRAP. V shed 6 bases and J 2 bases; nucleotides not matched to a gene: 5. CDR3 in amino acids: CASGSREDTDTQYF. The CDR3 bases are TGTGCTAGTGGATCCCGGGAGGACACAGATACGCAGTATTTT.

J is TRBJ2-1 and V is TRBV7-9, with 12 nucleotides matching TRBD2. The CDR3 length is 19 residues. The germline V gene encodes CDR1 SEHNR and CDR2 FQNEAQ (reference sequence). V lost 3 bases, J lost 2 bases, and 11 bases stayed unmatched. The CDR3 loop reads CASSLISRLAGGAYNEQFF. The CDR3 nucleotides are TGTGCCAGCAGCTTGATAAGTCGGCTAGCGGGAGGGGCCTACAATGAGCAGTTCTTC. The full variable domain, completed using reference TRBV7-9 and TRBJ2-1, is DTGVSQNPRHKITKRGQNVTFRCDPISEHNRLYWYRQTLGQGPEFLTYFQNEAQLEKSRLLSDRFSAERPKGSFSTLEIQRTEQGDSAMYLCASSLISRLAGGAYNEQFFGPGTRLTVL.

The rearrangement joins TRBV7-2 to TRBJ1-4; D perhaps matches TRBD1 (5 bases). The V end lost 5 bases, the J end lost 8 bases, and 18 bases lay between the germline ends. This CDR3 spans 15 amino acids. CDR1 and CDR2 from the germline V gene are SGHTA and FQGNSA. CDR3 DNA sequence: TGTGCCAGCAGCCGATCCGCAGACAGTCGGGAAAAACTGTTTTTT. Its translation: CASSRSADSREKLFF. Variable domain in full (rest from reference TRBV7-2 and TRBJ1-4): GAGVSQSPSNKVTEKGKDVELRCDPISGHTALYWYRQSLGQGLEFLIYFQGNSAPDKSGLPSDRFSAERTGGSVSTLTIQRTQQEDSAVYLCASSRSADSREKLFFGSGTQLSVL.

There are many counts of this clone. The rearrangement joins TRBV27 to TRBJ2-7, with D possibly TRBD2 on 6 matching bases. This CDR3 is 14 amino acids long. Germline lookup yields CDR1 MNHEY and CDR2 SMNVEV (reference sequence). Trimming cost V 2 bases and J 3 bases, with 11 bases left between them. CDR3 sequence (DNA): TGTGCCAGCAGTTTAAGCCCAGCGGGCTACGAGCAGTACTTC. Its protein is CASSLSPAGYEQYF.

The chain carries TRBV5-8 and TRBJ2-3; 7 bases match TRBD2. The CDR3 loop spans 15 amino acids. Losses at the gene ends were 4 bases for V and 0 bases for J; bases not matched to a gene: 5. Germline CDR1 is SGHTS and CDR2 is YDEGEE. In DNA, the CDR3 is TGTGCCAGCAGCGGAGGACTAGTCAGCACAGATACGCAGTATTTT. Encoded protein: CASSGGLVSTDTQYF.

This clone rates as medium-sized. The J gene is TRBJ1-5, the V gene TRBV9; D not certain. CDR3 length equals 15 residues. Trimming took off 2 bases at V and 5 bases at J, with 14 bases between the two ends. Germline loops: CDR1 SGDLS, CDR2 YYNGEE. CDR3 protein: CASSVEPHSDQPQHF. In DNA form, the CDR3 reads TGTGCCAGCAGCGTCGAGCCCCACAGTGATCAGCCCCAGCATTTT.

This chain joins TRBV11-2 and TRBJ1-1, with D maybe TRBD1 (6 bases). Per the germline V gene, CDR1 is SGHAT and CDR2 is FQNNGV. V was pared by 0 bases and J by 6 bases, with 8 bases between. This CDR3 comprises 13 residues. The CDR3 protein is CASSLEQGAEAFF. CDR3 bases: TGTGCCAGCAGCTTAGAACAGGGTGCTGAAGCTTTCTTT. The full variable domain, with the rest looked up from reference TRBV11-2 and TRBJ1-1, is EAGVAQSPRYKIIEKRQSVAFWCNPISGHATLYWYQQILGQGPKLLIQFQNNGVVDDSQLPKDRFSAERLKGVDSTLKIQPAKLEDSAVYLCASSLEQGAEAFFGQGTRLTVV.

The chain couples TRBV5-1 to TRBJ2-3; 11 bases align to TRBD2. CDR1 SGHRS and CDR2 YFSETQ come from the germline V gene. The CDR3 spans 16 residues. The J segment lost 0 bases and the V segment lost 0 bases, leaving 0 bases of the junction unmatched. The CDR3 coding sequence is TGCGCCAGCAGCTTGGGGACTAGCGGGAGCACAGATACGCAGTATTTT. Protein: CASSLGTSGSTDTQYF.

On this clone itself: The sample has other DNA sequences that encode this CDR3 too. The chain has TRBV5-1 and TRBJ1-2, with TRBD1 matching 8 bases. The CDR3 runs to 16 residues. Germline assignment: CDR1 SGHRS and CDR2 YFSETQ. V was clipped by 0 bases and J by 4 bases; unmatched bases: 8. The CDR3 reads CASSLGQGIPLYGYTF. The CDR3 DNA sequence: TGCGCCAGCAGCTTGGGACAGGGGATTCCCCTCTATGGCTACACCTTC.

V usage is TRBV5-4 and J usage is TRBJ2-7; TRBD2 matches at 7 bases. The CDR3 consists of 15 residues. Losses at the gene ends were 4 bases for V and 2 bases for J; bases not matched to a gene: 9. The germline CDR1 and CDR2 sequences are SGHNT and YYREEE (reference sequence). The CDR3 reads CASSGPGGGTYEQYF. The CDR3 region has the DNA TGTGCCAGCAGCGGTCCGGGGGGAGGGACCTACGAGCAGTACTTC.

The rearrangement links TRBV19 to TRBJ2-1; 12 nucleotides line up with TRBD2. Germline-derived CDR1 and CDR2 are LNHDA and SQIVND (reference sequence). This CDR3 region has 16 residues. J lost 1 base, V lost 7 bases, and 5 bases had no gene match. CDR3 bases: TGTGCCAGTATGCTAGCGGGGGGGACTTCCTACAATGAGCAGTTCTTC. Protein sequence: CASMLAGGTSYNEQFF.

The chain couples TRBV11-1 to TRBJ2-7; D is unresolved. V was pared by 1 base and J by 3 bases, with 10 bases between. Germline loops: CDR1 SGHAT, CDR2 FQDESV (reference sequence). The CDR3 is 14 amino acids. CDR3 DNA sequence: TGTGCCAGCAGCTTAGAAGTCCTGAACTACGAGCAGTACTTC. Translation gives CASSLEVLNYEQYF.

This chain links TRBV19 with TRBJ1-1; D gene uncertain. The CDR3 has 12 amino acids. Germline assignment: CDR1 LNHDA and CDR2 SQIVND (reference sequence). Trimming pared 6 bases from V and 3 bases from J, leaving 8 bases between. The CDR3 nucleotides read TGTGCCAGTAGGGCTTCTGACACTGAAGCTTTCTTT. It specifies CASRASDTEAFF.

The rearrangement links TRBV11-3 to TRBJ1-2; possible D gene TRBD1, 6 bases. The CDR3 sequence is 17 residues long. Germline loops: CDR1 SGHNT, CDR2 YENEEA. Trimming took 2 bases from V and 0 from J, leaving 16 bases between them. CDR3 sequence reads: CASSLRVMGATNYGYTF. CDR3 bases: TGTGCCAGCAGCTTAAGGGTCATGGGGGCTACTAACTATGGCTACACCTTC.

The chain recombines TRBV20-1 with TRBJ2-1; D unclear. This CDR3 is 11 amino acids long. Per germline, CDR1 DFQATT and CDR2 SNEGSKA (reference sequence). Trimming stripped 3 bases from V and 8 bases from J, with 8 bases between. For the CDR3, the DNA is TGCAGTGCTAGTGAAATGGATGAGCAGTTCTTC. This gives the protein CSASEMDEQFF.

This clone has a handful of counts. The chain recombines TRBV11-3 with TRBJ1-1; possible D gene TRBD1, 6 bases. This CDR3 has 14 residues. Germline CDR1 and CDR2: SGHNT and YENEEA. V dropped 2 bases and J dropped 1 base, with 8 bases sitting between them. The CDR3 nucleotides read TGTGCCAGCAGCTTACAGGGGCAGAACACTGAAGCTTTCTTT. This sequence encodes CASSLQGQNTEAFF.

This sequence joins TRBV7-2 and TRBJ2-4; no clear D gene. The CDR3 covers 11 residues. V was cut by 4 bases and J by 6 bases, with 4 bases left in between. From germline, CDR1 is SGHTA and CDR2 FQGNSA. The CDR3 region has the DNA TGTGCCAGCAGCTCCGCAAACATTCAGTACTTC. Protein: CASSSANIQYF.

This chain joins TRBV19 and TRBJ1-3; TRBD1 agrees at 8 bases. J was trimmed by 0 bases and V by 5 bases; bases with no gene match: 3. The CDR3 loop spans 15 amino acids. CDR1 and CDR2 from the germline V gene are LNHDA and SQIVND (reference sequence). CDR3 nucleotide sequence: TGTGCCAGTAGTTCCACAGGGGGCTCTGGAAACACCATATATTTT. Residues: CASSSTGGSGNTIYF.

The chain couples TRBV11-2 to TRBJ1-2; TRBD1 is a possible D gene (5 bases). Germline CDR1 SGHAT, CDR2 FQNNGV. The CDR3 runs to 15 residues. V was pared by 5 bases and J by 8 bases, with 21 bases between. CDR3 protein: CASSATGTALRGYTF. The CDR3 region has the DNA TGTGCCAGCAGCGCAACTGGGACCGCCTTGAGGGGCTACACCTTC.